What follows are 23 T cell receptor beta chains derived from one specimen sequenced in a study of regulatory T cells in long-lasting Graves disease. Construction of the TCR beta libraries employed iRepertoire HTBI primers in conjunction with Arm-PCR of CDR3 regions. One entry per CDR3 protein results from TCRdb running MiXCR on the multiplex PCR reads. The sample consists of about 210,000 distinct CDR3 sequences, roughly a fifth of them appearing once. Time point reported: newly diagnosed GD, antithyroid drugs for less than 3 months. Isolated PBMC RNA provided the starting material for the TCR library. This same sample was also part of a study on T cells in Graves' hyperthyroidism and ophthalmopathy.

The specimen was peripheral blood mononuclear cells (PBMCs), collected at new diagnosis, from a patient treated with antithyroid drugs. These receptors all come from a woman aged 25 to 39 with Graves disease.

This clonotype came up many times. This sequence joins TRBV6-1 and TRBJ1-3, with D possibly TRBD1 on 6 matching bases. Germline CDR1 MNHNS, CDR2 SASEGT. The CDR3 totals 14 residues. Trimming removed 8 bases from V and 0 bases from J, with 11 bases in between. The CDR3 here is CASRWTDSGNTIYF. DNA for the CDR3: TGTGCCAGCCGATGGACAGACTCTGGAAACACCATATATTTT.

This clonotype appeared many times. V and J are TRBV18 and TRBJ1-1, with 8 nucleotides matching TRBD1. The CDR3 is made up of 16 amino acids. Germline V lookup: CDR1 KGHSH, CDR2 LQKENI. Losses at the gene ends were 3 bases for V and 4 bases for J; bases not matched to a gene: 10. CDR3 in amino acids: CASSPTGVGRTTEAFF. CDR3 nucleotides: TGTGCCAGCTCACCGACAGGGGTGGGAAGGACCACTGAAGCTTTCTTT.

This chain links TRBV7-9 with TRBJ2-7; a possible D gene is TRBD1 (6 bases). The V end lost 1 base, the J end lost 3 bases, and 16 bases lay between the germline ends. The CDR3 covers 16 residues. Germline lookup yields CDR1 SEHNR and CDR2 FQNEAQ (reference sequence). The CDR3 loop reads CASSLGGTLGIYEQYF. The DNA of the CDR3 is TGTGCCAGCAGCTTAGGGGGGACACTGGGAATCTACGAGCAGTACTTC.

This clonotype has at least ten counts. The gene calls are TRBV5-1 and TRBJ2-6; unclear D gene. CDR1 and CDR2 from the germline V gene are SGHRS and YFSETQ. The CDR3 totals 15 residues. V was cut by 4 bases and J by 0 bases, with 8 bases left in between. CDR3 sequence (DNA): TGCGCCAGCAGCCAGCGCGCCTCTGGGGCCAACGTCCTGACTTTC. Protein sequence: CASSQRASGANVLTF.

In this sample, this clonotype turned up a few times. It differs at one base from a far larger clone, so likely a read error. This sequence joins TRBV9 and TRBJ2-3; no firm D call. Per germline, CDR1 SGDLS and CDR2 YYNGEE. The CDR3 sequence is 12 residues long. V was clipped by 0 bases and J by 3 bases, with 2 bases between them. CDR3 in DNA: TGTGCCAGCAGCGTAGGTACAGATACGCAGTATTTT. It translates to CASSVGTDTQYF. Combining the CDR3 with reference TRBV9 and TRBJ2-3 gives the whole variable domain DSGVTQTPKHLITATGQRVTLRCSPRSGDLSVYWYQQSLDQGLQFLIQYYNGEERAKGNILERFSAQQFPDLHSELNLSSLELGDSALYFCASSVGTDTQYFGPGTRLTVL.

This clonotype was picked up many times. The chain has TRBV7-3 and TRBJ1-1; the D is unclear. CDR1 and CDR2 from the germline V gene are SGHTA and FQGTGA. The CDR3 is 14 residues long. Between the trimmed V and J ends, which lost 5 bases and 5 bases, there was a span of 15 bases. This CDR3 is CASSPIRYITEAFF. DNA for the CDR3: TGTGCCAGCAGCCCCATTAGGTATATAACTGAAGCTTTCTTT.

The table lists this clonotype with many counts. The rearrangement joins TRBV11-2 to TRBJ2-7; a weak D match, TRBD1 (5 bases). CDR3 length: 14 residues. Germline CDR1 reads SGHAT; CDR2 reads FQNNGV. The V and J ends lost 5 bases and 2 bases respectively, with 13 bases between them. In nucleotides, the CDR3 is TGTGCCAGCAGCCCCGGGCAGGGCCCCTACGAGCAGTACTTC. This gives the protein CASSPGQGPYEQYF. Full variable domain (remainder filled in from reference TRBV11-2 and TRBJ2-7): EAGVAQSPRYKIIEKRQSVAFWCNPISGHATLYWYQQILGQGPKLLIQFQNNGVVDDSQLPKDRFSAERLKGVDSTLKIQPAKLEDSAVYLCASSPGQGPYEQYFGPGTRLTVT.

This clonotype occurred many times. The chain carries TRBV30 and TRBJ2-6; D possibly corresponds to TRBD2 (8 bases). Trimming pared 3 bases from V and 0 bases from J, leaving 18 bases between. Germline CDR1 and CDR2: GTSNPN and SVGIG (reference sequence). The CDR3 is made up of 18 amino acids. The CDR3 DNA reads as TGTGCCTGGAGCGGGAGGGGACAGAGAGTCTCTGGGGCCAACGTCCTGACTTTC. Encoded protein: CAWSGRGQRVSGANVLTF.

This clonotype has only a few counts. The CDR3 DNA reads TGTGCCTCCGCCGGGACAGGAGGCTACAATGAGCAGTTCTTC. It specifies CASAGTGGYNEQFF. V is TRBV24-1 and J is TRBJ2-1; the match to TRBD1 covers 8 bases. The CDR3 is 14 amino acids. Germline assignment: CDR1 KGHDR and CDR2 SFDVKD. Losses at the gene ends were 12 bases for V and 3 bases for J; bases not matched to a gene: 9.

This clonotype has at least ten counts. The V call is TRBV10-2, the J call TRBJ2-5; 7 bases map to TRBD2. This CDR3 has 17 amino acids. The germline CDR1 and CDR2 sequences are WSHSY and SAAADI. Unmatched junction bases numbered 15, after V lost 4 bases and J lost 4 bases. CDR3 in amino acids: CASSARTRALSGETQYF. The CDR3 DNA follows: TGCGCCAGCAGTGCCCGGACTAGAGCCTTATCGGGAGAGACCCAGTACTTC.

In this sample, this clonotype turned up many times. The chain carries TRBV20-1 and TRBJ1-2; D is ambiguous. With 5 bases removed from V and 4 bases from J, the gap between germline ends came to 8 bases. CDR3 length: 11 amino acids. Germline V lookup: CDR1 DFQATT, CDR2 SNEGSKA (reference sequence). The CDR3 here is CSASDGYGYTF. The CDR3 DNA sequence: TGCAGTGCTTCGGACGGCTATGGCTACACCTTC.

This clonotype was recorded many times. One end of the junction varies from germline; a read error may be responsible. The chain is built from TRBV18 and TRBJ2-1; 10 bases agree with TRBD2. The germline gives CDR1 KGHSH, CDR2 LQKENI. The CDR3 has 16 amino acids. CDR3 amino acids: CTSSPSSGRAYNEQFF. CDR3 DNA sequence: TGTACCAGCTCACCAAGCAGCGGGAGGGCCTACAATGAGCAGTTCTTC.

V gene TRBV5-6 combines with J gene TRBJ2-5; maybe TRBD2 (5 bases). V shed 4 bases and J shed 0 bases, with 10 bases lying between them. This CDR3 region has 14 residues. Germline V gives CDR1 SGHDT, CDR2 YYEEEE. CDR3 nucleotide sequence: TGTGCCAGCAGCCCAAGCGGATACCAAGAGACCCAGTACTTC. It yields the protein CASSPSGYQETQYF.

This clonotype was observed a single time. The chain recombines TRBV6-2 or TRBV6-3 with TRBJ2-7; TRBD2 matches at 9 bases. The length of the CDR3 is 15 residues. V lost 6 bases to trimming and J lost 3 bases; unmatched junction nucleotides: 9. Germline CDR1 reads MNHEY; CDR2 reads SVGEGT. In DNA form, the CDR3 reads TGTGCCAGCAGATCTCCGGGACTAGCTGTCTACGAGCAGTACTTC. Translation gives CASRSPGLAVYEQYF.

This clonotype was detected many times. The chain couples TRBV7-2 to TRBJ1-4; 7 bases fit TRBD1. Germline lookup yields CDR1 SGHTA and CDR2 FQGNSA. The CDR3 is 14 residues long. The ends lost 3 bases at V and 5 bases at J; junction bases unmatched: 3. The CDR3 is CASSFDRENEKLFF. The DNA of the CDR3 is TGTGCCAGCAGCTTCGACAGGGAGAATGAAAAACTGTTTTTT.

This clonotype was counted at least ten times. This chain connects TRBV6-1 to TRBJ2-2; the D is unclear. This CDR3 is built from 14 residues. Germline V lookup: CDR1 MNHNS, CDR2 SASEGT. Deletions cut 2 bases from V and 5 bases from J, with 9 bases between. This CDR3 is CASSESRPTGELFF. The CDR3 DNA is TGTGCCAGCAGTGAATCCAGACCGACCGGGGAGCTGTTTTTT.

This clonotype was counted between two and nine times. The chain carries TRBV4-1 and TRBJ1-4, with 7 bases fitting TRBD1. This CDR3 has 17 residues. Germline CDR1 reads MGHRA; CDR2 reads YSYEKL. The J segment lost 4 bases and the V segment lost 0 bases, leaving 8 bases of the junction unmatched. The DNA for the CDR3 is TGCGCCAGCAGCCAAGAAATTACAGGGACAGTTAATGAAAAACTGTTTTTT. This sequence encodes CASSQEITGTVNEKLFF.

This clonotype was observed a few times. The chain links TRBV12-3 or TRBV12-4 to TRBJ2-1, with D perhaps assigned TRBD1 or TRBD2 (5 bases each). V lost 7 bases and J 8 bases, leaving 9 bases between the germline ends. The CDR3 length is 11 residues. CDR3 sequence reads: CASTQGDEQFF. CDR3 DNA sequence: TGTGCCAGCACCCAGGGAGATGAGCAGTTCTTC.

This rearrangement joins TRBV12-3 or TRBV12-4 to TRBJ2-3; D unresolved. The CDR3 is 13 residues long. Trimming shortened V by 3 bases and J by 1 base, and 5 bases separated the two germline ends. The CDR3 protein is CASSFPGTDTQYF. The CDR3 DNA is TGTGCCAGCAGTTTTCCAGGCACAGATACGCAGTATTTT.

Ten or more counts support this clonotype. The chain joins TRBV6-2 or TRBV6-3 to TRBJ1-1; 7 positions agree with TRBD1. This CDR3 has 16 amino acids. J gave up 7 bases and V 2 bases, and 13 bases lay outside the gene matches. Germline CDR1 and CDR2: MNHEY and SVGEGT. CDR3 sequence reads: CASSYEQGMGVFEAFF. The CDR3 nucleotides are TGTGCCAGCAGTTACGAACAGGGGATGGGGGTTTTTGAAGCTTTCTTT.

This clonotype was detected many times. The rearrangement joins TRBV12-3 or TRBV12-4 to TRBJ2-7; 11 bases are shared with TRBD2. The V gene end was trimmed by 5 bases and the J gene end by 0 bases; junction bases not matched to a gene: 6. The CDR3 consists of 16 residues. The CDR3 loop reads CASSPRTSGSSYEQYF. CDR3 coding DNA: TGTGCCAGCAGTCCCAGGACTAGCGGGTCCTCCTACGAGCAGTACTTC.

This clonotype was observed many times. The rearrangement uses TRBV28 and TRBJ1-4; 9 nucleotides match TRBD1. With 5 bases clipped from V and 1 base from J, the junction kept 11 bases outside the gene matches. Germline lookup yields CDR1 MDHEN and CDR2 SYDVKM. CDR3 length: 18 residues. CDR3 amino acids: CASSTWRTGEKTNEKLFF. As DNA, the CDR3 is TGTGCCAGCAGTACCTGGAGGACAGGGGAGAAAACTAATGAAAAACTGTTTTTT.

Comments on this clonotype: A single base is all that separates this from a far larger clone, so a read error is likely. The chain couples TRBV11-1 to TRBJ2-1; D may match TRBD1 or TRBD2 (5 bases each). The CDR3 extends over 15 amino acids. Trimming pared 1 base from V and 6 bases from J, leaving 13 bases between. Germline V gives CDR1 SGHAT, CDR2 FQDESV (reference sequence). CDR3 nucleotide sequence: TGTGCCAGCAGCTTAGATGGGGGTACTTTCAATGAGCAGTTCTTC. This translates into CASSLDGGTFNEQFF.